Presented here are 2 T cell receptor beta chains from one specimen sequenced in a study of blood T cell repertoires in COVID-19. Only in-frame clones appear in the TCRdb table, and some are missing; sequencing was by immunoSEQ multiplex PCR. The data contain under 300,000 clones, 70% to 90% of them seen just once; the ten biggest clones take up about 7.6%. Input material: peripheral blood. These receptors were obtained from a woman in her sixties or seventies with active or convalescent COVID-19.

On this clone itself: The junction and the germline gene differ at one end; a read error may be behind it. The J gene is TRBJ1-5, the V gene TRBV2; unclear D gene. This CDR3 has 12 residues. Germline V gene lookup returns CDR1 SNHLY and CDR2 FYNNEI. CDR3 nucleotides: TGTGCCAGCAGTGAGGTTTATCAGACCCAGCATTTT. This encodes CASSEVYQTQHF. Together with reference TRBV2 and TRBJ1-5, the CDR3 gives the full variable domain: EPEVTQTPSHQVTQMGQEVILRCVPISNHLYFYWYRQILGQKVEFLVSFYNNEISEKSEIFDDQFSVERPDGSNFTLKIRSTKLEDSAMYFCASSEVYQTQHFGDGTRLSIL.

This sequence joins TRBV21-1 and TRBJ2-1; the table's D gene call, TRBD1, was not cross checked with the DNA. TRBV21-1 is listed as a pseudogene. This CDR3 has 16 amino acids. The CDR3 DNA is TGTGCCAGCAGCCCCCCCGAGACAGGCTCCTACAATGAGCAGTTCTTC. It codes for CASSPPETGSYNEQFF.